Detailed here is one T cell receptor beta chain. Its antigen has not been determined. This sample is part of a study of cytomegalovirus exposure and HLA in healthy donors (TCRdb year 2017). For context, the study as a whole: An earlier analysis of several hundred of the donors reported 250 to 300 Gb of sequence data and 117 million unique TCR beta sequences obtained from 180 million or so T cells. An early release covering approximately 600 HLA-typed donors comprised around 300 gigabases of sequencing data and tens of millions of unique TCR sequences. Of the 350 to 450 genotyped donors, more than 75% were placed in the genetic ancestry cluster associated with self-reported Caucasian donors. The study aimed to test whether signatures of past pathogen exposure could be identified by cataloging public T cell receptors. Using immunosequencing, the study profiled T cell repertoires from fewer than 850 subjects and related those repertoires to cytomegalovirus serostatus. Along with the approximately 620-subject first cohort, a separate validation cohort of some 130 different subjects was used. To predict cytomegalovirus infection status, the study brought together high-throughput TCR immunosequencing, statistical association of individual TCRs with disease status, and machine learning. A later analysis re-analyzed previously published TCR beta repertoires from about 730 donors and added high-resolution HLA genotyping to study TCR occurrence patterns. In the later analysis, no new phenotypic data were used to find candidate immune exposures; instead, reliance was placed on TCR beta sequences and their occurrence across donors. An earlier analysis of 587 of the donors applied high-throughput TCR beta sequencing to assess whether each TCR beta V gene segment acted as functional or pseudogenic. Alongside the repertoire data, information on donor age, sex, ethnicity and CMV serostatus was compiled. Genome-wide SNP genotypes for about 65% of the 666 donors were used in a later genetic analysis, which treated that subset as a discovery cohort. Every discovery cohort repertoire had been produced on one sequencing platform. Class I and class II HLA loci were covered by the typing at four-digit resolution. The number of typed donors differed by locus: roughly 629-640 for A, B, C, DRB1 and DQB1; 522 for DQA1; approximately 600 for DPA1; and some 450 for DPB1. About five DR-DQ haplotypes were treated as single units for association and clustering because of strong linkage in the cohort. On average, around 200,000 unique TCR beta nucleotide sequences were sequenced per donor among 398 genotyped donors of the cohort, with about 17% of those sequences being non-productive. The investigation overall reported the following: Several of the top co-occurrence clusters appeared to be linked to parvovirus B19, influenza, CMV and Epstein-Barr virus, according to a later analysis. A further reported finding was that TCR beta sequences accurately predicted the HLA-A and HLA-B alleles for most subjects in the first cohort. Roughly uniform sequencing depth across donors was assumed in presence/absence analyses, although this assumption may not hold. Because counts were too low, some 17 rarely observed V segments, including chromosome 9 orphons, were left out of the earlier analysis of approximately 580 of the donors. Correlated functional status among segregating V segments might reflect linkage disequilibrium, but an unknown experimental factor could not be ruled out. In this cohort, only TCR beta chains were sequenced, and detectable features were limited by the absence of alpha or paired-chain data. In a later analysis, HLA-associated TCR beta chains were found to be more clonally expanded and to have lower generation probabilities than equally common non-associated chains. The only immune exposure information available for the cohort was CMV serostatus. Compared with the roughly 600-donor mean, donors in an Asian-associated ancestry cluster had fewer N-insertions in productive TCRs, according to a later genetic analysis. When HLA alleles, especially DR and DQ, strongly co-occurred, TCR associations were difficult to assign to individual alleles. It was suggested by the authors that the approach could potentially be generalized to other disease states and immunological phenotypes. According to a later analysis, TCR association rates differed among HLA loci, with DRB1 alleles showing the most associated TCRs and HLA-C alleles showing the fewest. Because HLA typing was missing for some donors at each locus, association tests included only the typed subset. In a later analysis, most CMV-associated TCR beta chains were found to appear HLA-restricted, with HLA associations seemingly driven largely by CMV exposure. At a false discovery rate of 0.05, a later analysis linked some 18,000 TCR beta sequences to specific HLA alleles. A group of highly shared sequence variants was considered likely to be a technical artifact of the sequencing pipeline. An earlier analysis of around 540 of the donors showed that most TCR beta V segments appeared in productive rearrangements either about 87% or about 30% of the time, which broadly matched IMGT annotations. In vitro tests confirmed that a few of the cytomegalovirus-associated TCR beta chains recognize cytomegalovirus antigens. In the study, some 160 TCR beta chains were listed as associated with cytomegalovirus. The classifier was reported to diagnose cytomegalovirus status with high specificity and sensitivity in both the original cohort and the validation cohort. Across donors, most TCR sequences were observed very rarely, whereas some public TCRs were present in many individuals. A later genetic analysis associated a missense DCLRE1C variant with V-gene and J-gene trimming of TCR beta chains, and an independent cohort replicated the association.

The library was made by the immunoSEQ multiplex PCR assay. A mixture of 60 forward primers for TCR Vbeta segments and 13 reverse primers for TCR Jbeta segments was used in the multiplex PCR. Amplification of the CDR3 region of rearranged TCR beta genes was performed with a multiplex PCR assay on genomic DNA. The amplified TCR beta libraries were sequenced on the Illumina HiSeq System as 87-base-pair reads. Under the source paper's analysis protocol: A later analysis tallied 80 million to 95 million unique TCR beta chains across the 660 or so repertoires, and approximately 12 million of those chains were shared by two or more donors. To remove PCR and sequencing errors, raw reads were error-corrected and collapsed into unique sequences using a nearest-neighbor algorithm that merged closely related sequences. Alignment of CDR3 sequences to IMGT reference sequences was used to assign V, D and J gene segments. Each retained sequence needed at least a six-nucleotide match to both a V gene segment and a J gene segment. Rearrangements were called productive when the CDR3 lacked stop codons and stayed in frame with V and J; all others were non-productive. CDR3 was defined by IMGT convention, running from the second conserved V-encoded cysteine to the conserved J-encoded phenylalanine. The earlier analysis of about 640 of the donors excluded any sequence lacking an unambiguous match to a single V gene segment. In an earlier analysis of almost 600 of the donors, a V segment was called functional when productive rearrangements were above 56.7%, and segregating when the standard deviation between donors exceeded 5%. A statistical classification framework was built to diagnose cytomegalovirus status from the catalog of TCR beta chain sequences. In a later analysis, TCR nucleotide sequences were compared against IMGT/GENE-DB human TR gene sequences so that V and J genes could be assigned. Using the TCRdist pipeline, a later analysis assigned CDR3 sequences along with most-parsimonious VDJ recombination scenarios. In a later analysis, every TCR beta chain was defined by the combination of its CDR3 amino acid sequence and its V-gene family, and reads without a unique V-gene family were dropped. As a way to deal with suspected cross-contamination and a sequencing artifact, a later analysis dropped 450 to 600 nucleotide sequences that were highly shared and had low generation probability. In a later analysis, a clonal expansion index was calculated for each public chain from normalized within-repertoire ranks of inferred template counts. In a later analysis, generation probabilities were computed using a VDJ recombination model fitted to out-of-frame rearrangements, and the results were checked against IGoR. A later analysis scored TCR-TCR, TCR-HLA and TCR-CMV co-occurrence with hypergeometric tests, applying a repertoire-size bias correction to TCR pairs. A later analysis estimated false discovery rates by permuting HLA or CMV assignments 20 times. A later analysis grouped co-occurring TCRs with DBSCAN, adding TCRdist sequence similarity when clustering within HLA-allele-positive subsets. For co-occurrence clustering, repertoires with fewer than 30,000 or more than 120,000 public chains were excluded, along with 4 to 6 repertoires with anomalous nucleotide sharing. Sourced from immuneACCESS, this table was stored by TCRdb with only in-frame sequences that have V and J called. A share of the clones is absent; for the studies checked, an unresolved V gene accounts for under half, and the remainder has no known explanation. The DNA was the basis for D and trimming; V, J and clone size are from that table. This sample's listing comprises roughly 51,000 clones. The top ten constitute around 2% of the sample.

The cohort consisted of 600 to 750 healthy bone marrow donors. At the time of sampling, all cohort members were nominally healthy, though unrecorded immune exposures were likely present. The donor tested CMV seronegative, placing the donor among the approximately 360 seronegative members of the cohort. A peripheral blood sample was collected from each donor, and TCR beta sequencing was performed on peripheral blood mononuclear cells. Genomic DNA was extracted from the blood cell samples with the Qiagen DNeasy Blood Extraction Kit. Sequenced: PBMCs. This clonotype was sampled from a woman aged 40 to 55 in good health and CMV-seronegative.

The CDR3: CASSPRGDRGYNEQFF. The bases read TGTGCCAGCAGCCCGAGGGGTGACAGGGGGTACAATGAGCAGTTCTTC. The rearranged chain carries TRBV9 and TRBJ2-1, and 9 junctional nucleotides match TRBD1. The CDR3 spans 16 residues, from the cysteine through the phenylalanine. Only the CDR3 DNA is retained, 48 bases long and in frame from the first base. V and J are trimmed by 4 bases and 4 bases, and the gene matches miss 9 bases of the junction. CDR1 SGDLS and CDR2 YYNGEE were looked up in the germline V gene.